This TCR beta chain was sequenced during a study of blood T cell repertoires in COVID-19. Across the whole study: Researchers got acute and convalescent COVID-19 samples from the United States, Italy and Spain. T cells, B-cell-depleted T cells, or PBMCs provided the cDNA or gDNA that served as material.

In germline, CDR1 is LNHNV, CDR2 YYDKDF (reference sequence). Unmatched junction bases numbered 3, after V lost 2 bases and J lost 1 base. There are 16 residues in the CDR3. Source study methods: Using reference gene primer amplification, nucleated cell counts were estimated. Sequencing used immunoSEQ multiplex PCR; TCRdb keeps in-frame clones, though not all of them. V, J and clone size reflect that table, while D and trimming were determined from the DNA. The sample comprises some 50,000 clones, about 83% of which are singletons, and about 1.4% rests with the top ten. The J gene is TRBJ2-7, the V gene TRBV15, with TRBD2 matching 12 bases. What was sequenced was peripheral blood. The TCR was taken from a man between 50 and 59 years old with acute or convalescent COVID-19. Here the CDR3 DNA reads TGTGCCACCAGCAGACTCACTAGCGGGGGGTCCTACGAGCAGTACTTC. Amino acid sequence: CATSRLTSGGSYEQYF.